What follows is one T cell receptor beta chain and its context. Its target is not known. TCRdb ran MiXCR on the reads and lists one entry per CDR3 protein. This table holds 490,000 or so distinct CDR3 sequences, approximately 10% found once. These data are taken from a study of T cell repertoires in cytomegalovirus infection. For the study at large: A matching HLA type, together with CMV infection, was signaled by public TCR beta signatures.

The V end was cut by 2 bases, the J end by 1 base, with 14 bases between. This CDR3 comprises 16 residues. The germline CDR1 and CDR2 sequences are LGHNA and YNFKEQ. Whole-study findings and limits: Identification of carriers of CMV plus the relevant HLA was performed using cumulative public TCR beta family frequency. In two of eight donors, the top clonotype was HLA-C-restricted CMV-specific.

The sample consisted of PBMCs. The chain recombines TRBV4-2 with TRBJ1-1, with a tentative D call TRBD1 (6 bases). The TCR was taken from a human donor in good health (CMV status not recorded). Some clones in this sample may be carry-over from other donors' samples. CDR3 loop: CASSQSHRDPNTEAFF. The CDR3 DNA sequence: TGTGCCAGCAGCCAATCTCACAGGGACCCGAACACTGAAGCTTTCTTT.